This is a list of T cell receptor beta chains from one sample in a study of memory CD4+ T cells and cytomegalovirus serostatus. Clones were read by immunoSEQ multiplex PCR, and TCRdb kept only the in-frame ones, dropping some. This sample yields some 56,000 clones, of which about 81% are seen a single time; 0.4% to 0.5% belongs to the top ten. Sequencing was carried out using memory CD4+ T cells from blood. Receptors were obtained from an adult in good health and CMV-seronegative. Both conserved end residues are part of each CDR3. A D gene is named only where the DNA matches it firmly. For some rows the clone size is stated as once, few or many, or as a class when expanded; others skip it.

clone_size j_call v_call d_call cdr3_length cdr3_nt cdr3_aa
NA TRBJ1-3 TRBV28 NA 16 TGTGCCAGCAGCCGGGGGTCCGGGCTTGGAGGAAACACCATATATTTT CASSRGSGLGGNTIYF
NA TRBJ1-6 TRBV7-9 NA 12 TGTGCCAGCAGCTCGATCCAAACGCCCCTCCACTTT CASSSIQTPLHF
once TRBJ2-1 TRBV10-3 TRBD2 14 TGTGCCAACCCGACTAGCGGGCTTTACAATGAGCAGTTCTTC CANPTSGLYNEQFF
NA TRBJ2-7 TRBV29-1 TRBD1 13 TGCAGCGTGATTCGGGACAGGGGTTACGAGCAGTACTTC CSVIRDRGYEQYF
NA TRBJ1-2 TRBV23-1 NA 19 TGCGCCAGCAGCCTACAGGGATTGGGTGCTCGTGCGGCCACCTATGGCTACACCTTC CASSLQGLGARAATYGYTF
NA TRBJ2-2 TRBV2 TRBD2 14 TGTGCCAGCATGGGGGGGGACGACACCGGGGAGCTGTTTTTT CASMGGDDTGELFF
NA TRBJ2-5 TRBV5-1 TRBD2 14 TGCGCCAGCAGTTCCGCGGGGGGACTAGAGACCCAGTACTTC CASSSAGGLETQYF
NA TRBJ2-2 TRBV11-3 NA 13 TGTGCCAGCAGCTTTGAAGGGACCGGGGAGCTGTTTTTT CASSFEGTGELFF
NA TRBJ1-6 TRBV7-2 TRBD1 16 TGTGCCAGCAGCCGCGGGGCCGGGACAGGAGATTCACCCCTCCACTTT CASSRGAGTGDSPLHF
NA TRBJ2-1 TRBV30 NA 13 TGTGCCTGGGTCCCCACCAAGGGGAATGAGCAGTTCTTC CAWVPTKGNEQFF